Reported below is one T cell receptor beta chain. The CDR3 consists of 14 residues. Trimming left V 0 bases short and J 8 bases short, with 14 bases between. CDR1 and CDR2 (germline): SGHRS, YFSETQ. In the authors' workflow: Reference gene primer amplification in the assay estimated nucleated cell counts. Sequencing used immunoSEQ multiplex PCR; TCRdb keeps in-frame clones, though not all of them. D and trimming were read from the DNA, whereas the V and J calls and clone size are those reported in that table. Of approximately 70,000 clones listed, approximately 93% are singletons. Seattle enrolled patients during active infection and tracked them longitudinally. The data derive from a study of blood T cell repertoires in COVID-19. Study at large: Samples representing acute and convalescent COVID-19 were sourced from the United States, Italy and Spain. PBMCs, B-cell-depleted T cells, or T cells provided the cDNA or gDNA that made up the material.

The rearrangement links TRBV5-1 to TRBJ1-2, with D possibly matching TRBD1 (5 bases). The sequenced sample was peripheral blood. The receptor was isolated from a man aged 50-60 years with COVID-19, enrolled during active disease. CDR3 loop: CASSLGQGTGGYTF. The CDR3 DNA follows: TGCGCCAGCAGCTTGGGTCAGGGAACTGGAGGCTACACCTTC.